The 11 T cell receptor beta chains listed next were all sequenced from one sample in a study of T-cell memory formation after mild COVID-19. MiXCR was run by TCRdb on the 5' RACE reads, yielding one entry per CDR3 protein. In the table there are under 650,000 distinct CDR3 sequences, over 15% of which are singletons. The material sequenced was PBMCs or a T cell subset sorted from them (not recorded which). These receptors all stem from an adult woman who had mild COVID-19 (a few samples of this study predate the infection). Cell type and time point are not known.

This clonotype was detected a few times. V usage is TRBV9 and J usage is TRBJ2-1, with 13 bases matching TRBD2. Per germline, CDR1 SGDLS and CDR2 YYNGEE. V was clipped by 4 bases and J by 6 bases; unmatched bases: 7. The CDR3 runs 16 residues. CDR3 coding DNA: TGTGCCAGCAGCTCATCCGGGACTAGCGGGATCAATGAGCAGTTCTTC. This translates into CASSSSGTSGINEQFF. Full variable domain (outside the CDR3, taken from reference TRBV9 and TRBJ2-1): DSGVTQTPKHLITATGQRVTLRCSPRSGDLSVYWYQQSLDQGLQFLIQYYNGEERAKGNILERFSAQQFPDLHSELNLSSLELGDSALYFCASSSSGTSGINEQFFGPGTRLTVL.

This clonotype was found a few times. V and J are TRBV11-3 and TRBJ2-3; no definite D call. Deletions cut 3 bases from V and 1 base from J, with 11 bases between. The CDR3 loop spans 15 amino acids. In germline, CDR1 is SGHNT, CDR2 YENEEA. The CDR3 is CASSFGQDGTDTQYF. The CDR3 bases are TGTGCCAGCAGCTTCGGGCAGGACGGCACAGATACGCAGTATTTT.

The chain joins TRBV20-1 to TRBJ2-1; 8 bases align to TRBD2. The CDR3 runs to 14 residues. With V trimmed by 3 bases and J by 8 bases, 9 bases remained unmatched. Germline CDR1 reads DFQATT; CDR2 reads SNEGSKA (reference sequence). The CDR3 sequence: CSASASGFLDEQFF. The CDR3 DNA follows: TGCAGTGCTAGCGCTAGCGGGTTTTTGGATGAGCAGTTCTTC.

A few counts support this clonotype. This chain uses TRBV12-3 or TRBV12-4 with TRBJ1-3; D is ambiguous. This CDR3 is built from 13 residues. V lost 3 bases and J lost 6, with 9 bases in between. In nucleotides, the CDR3 is TGTGCCAGCAGTTTGATCAGAGTAAACACCATATATTTT. Residues: CASSLIRVNTIYF.

This clonotype was seen a few times. The chain uses TRBV29-1 and TRBJ1-1; a possible D gene is TRBD1 (5 bases). The CDR3 extends over 11 amino acids. V lost 6 bases and J lost 3, with 8 bases in between. The germline V gene has CDR1 SQVTM and CDR2 ANQGSEA. This CDR3 reads CSVAGDTEAFF. The DNA of the CDR3 is TGCAGCGTCGCGGGGGACACTGAAGCTTTCTTT. The full variable domain, with the rest looked up from reference TRBV29-1 and TRBJ1-1, is SAVISQKPSRDICQRGTSLTIQCQVDSQVTMMFWYRQQPGQSLTLIATANQGSEATYESGFVIDKFPISRPNLTFSTLTVSNMSPEDSSIYLCSVAGDTEAFFGQGTRLTVV.

The chain is built from TRBV4-1 and TRBJ1-5, with D tentatively TRBD1 (6 bases). Trimming shortened V by 1 base and J by 1 base, and 8 bases separated the two germline ends. The CDR3 runs to 15 residues. Looked up from germline, CDR1 is MGHRA and CDR2 is YSYEKL. In DNA form, the CDR3 reads TGCGCCAGCAGCCAAGGGGGGCGAAGCAATCAGCCCCAGCATTTT. Translation gives CASSQGGRSNQPQHF.

This clonotype was seen more than once but under ten times. This sequence joins TRBV4-1 and TRBJ1-1; D might be TRBD1 (5 bases). The CDR3 is 16 amino acids. V lost 0 bases and J 0 bases, leaving 11 bases between the germline ends. Looked up from germline, CDR1 is MGHRA and CDR2 is YSYEKL. In DNA, the CDR3 is TGCGCCAGCAGCCAAGATACTAGGACAATGAACACTGAAGCTTTCTTT. As protein: CASSQDTRTMNTEAFF.

The V call is TRBV9, the J call TRBJ1-5; D ambiguous. This CDR3 comprises 14 residues. The germline V and J ends were trimmed by 4 bases and 10 bases, with 18 bases remaining between them. Germline V gene lookup returns CDR1 SGDLS and CDR2 YYNGEE. DNA for the CDR3: TGTGCCAGCAGCCGACCATCCTCCCGTAAACCCCAGCATTTT. Protein product: CASSRPSSRKPQHF.

This clonotype was seen a few times. V and J are TRBV12-3 or TRBV12-4 and TRBJ2-1; 9 bases are shared with TRBD2. This CDR3 spans 16 amino acids. Germline trimming cut 3 bases from V and 1 base from J; bases unmatched to any gene: 4. CDR3 sequence reads: CASSFFLAGSYNEQFF. The CDR3 region has the DNA TGTGCCAGCAGTTTCTTCCTAGCGGGATCCTACAATGAGCAGTTCTTC.

As concerns this clonotype: A read error may produce the germline difference seen at one junction end. The chain employs TRBV11-3 and TRBJ1-2; TRBD1 might be the D (5 bases). The germline gives CDR1 SGHNT, CDR2 YENEEA. The CDR3 loop spans 13 amino acids. For the CDR3, the DNA is TGTGGCAGCAGCCCCAGGGTGGGGTATGGCTACACCTTC. This gives the protein CGSSPRVGYGYTF.

The chain links TRBV7-9 to TRBJ1-1; D call uncertain. Trimming shortened V by 1 base and J by 6 bases, and 9 bases separated the two germline ends. From germline, CDR1 is SEHNR and CDR2 FQNEAQ (reference sequence). The CDR3 loop spans 13 amino acids. CDR3 bases: TGTGCCAGCAGCTTAGGCCGATTACCTGAAGCTTTCTTT. Translation: CASSLGRLPEAFF.